Listed below are T cell receptor beta chains from one sample, sequenced in a study of blood T cell repertoires in COVID-19. Libraries were prepared by immunoSEQ multiplex PCR; TCRdb keeps only in-frame clonotypes and omits some of them. The table lists a few hundred thousand clones, roughly 90% of them singletons. The sequencing sample was made of PBMCs or T cells enriched from blood (not recorded which). The origin of the receptors is a man younger than 30 with acute COVID-19. The CDR3 runs from the conserved cysteine through the conserved F or W. D genes are given only for firm matches. Clone size is not always given. Where it is, it says once, few, many or a class for expanded clones.

d_call: TRBD1
v_call: TRBV3-1/TRBV3-2
clone_size: few
j_call: TRBJ1-6
cdr3_aa: CASSQEWDRDASPLHF
cdr3_nt: TGTGCCAGCAGCCAAGAGTGGGACAGGGATGCTTCACCCCTCCACTTT

d_call: -
v_call: TRBV6-5
clone_size: -
j_call: TRBJ2-3
cdr3_aa: CASIRHHTDTQYF
cdr3_nt: TGTGCCAGCATAAGACACCACACAGATACGCAGTATTTT

d_call: TRBD2
v_call: TRBV4-2
clone_size: -
j_call: TRBJ2-1
cdr3_aa: CASSQESSGTYNEQFF
cdr3_nt: TGTGCCAGCAGCCAAGAGTCCAGCGGGACCTACAATGAGCAGTTCTTC

d_call: TRBD1
v_call: TRBV19
clone_size: -
j_call: TRBJ2-5
cdr3_aa: CASSTNRGFQETQYF
cdr3_nt: TGTGCCAGTAGTACGAACAGGGGTTTCCAAGAGACCCAGTACTTC

d_call: -
v_call: TRBV4-3
clone_size: -
j_call: TRBJ1-2
cdr3_aa: CASSQGQAFYGYTF
cdr3_nt: TGCGCCAGCAGCCAAGGTCAGGCCTTCTATGGCTACACCTTC

d_call: -
v_call: TRBV12-5
clone_size: -
j_call: TRBJ1-4
cdr3_aa: CASGLGVATNEKLFF
cdr3_nt: TGTGCTAGTGGTTTAGGGGTTGCAACTAATGAAAAACTGTTTTTT

d_call: TRBD1
v_call: TRBV14
clone_size: once
j_call: TRBJ1-1
cdr3_aa: CASSTGQEKSAFF
cdr3_nt: TGTGCCAGCAGCACAGGACAGGAGAAATCAGCTTTCTTT

d_call: -
v_call: TRBV27
clone_size: -
j_call: TRBJ2-7
cdr3_aa: CASRPLDYPPEAYEQYF
cdr3_nt: TGTGCCAGCAGGCCCCTAGATTACCCCCCTGAAGCCTACGAGCAGTACTTC

d_call: -
v_call: TRBV7-3
clone_size: -
j_call: TRBJ2-2
cdr3_aa: CASSPTTTRDTGELFF
cdr3_nt: TGTGCCAGCAGCCCCACCACTACCCGGGACACCGGGGAGCTGTTTTTT

d_call: -
v_call: TRBV28
clone_size: -
j_call: TRBJ1-2
cdr3_aa: CASSLGQNYGYTF
cdr3_nt: TGTGCCAGCAGTTTAGGACAGAACTATGGCTACACCTTC

d_call: TRBD1
v_call: TRBV4-3
clone_size: -
j_call: TRBJ1-2
cdr3_aa: CASSQEEGQGEGYTF
cdr3_nt: TGCGCCAGCAGCCAAGAGGAGGGGCAGGGGGAAGGCTACACCTTC

d_call: TRBD1
v_call: TRBV18
clone_size: -
j_call: TRBJ1-2
cdr3_aa: CASSRPVGDREGYTF
cdr3_nt: TGTGCCAGCTCACGTCCCGTGGGAGACAGGGAGGGCTACACCTTC

d_call: -
v_call: TRBV9
clone_size: -
j_call: TRBJ2-7
cdr3_aa: CASSVGSGDYEQYF
cdr3_nt: TGTGCCAGCAGCGTAGGATCGGGGGACTACGAGCAGTACTTC

d_call: -
v_call: TRBV9
clone_size: -
j_call: TRBJ1-3
cdr3_aa: CASSANTRGGQGGNTIYF
cdr3_nt: TGTGCCAGCAGCGCCAACACGAGGGGGGGGCAAGGTGGAAACACCATATATTTT

d_call: TRBD2
v_call: TRBV4-2
clone_size: -
j_call: TRBJ2-3
cdr3_aa: CASSQDLLAGVTDTQYF
cdr3_nt: TGTGCCAGCAGCCAAGATCTGTTAGCGGGAGTGACAGATACGCAGTATTTT

d_call: -
v_call: TRBV5-1
clone_size: -
j_call: TRBJ2-1
cdr3_aa: CASSFQDTYNEQFF
cdr3_nt: TGCGCCAGCAGCTTCCAGGACACCTACAATGAGCAGTTCTTC

d_call: TRBD2
v_call: TRBV7-9
clone_size: -
j_call: TRBJ2-4
cdr3_aa: CASSFQREDPILAKNIQYF
cdr3_nt: TGTGCCAGCAGCTTCCAGCGGGAGGACCCGATTTTAGCCAAAAACATTCAGTACTTC

d_call: -
v_call: TRBV2
clone_size: -
j_call: TRBJ2-2
cdr3_aa: CASCSMAGNTGELFF
cdr3_nt: TGTGCCAGCTGCTCAATGGCGGGGAACACCGGGGAGCTGTTTTTT

d_call: TRBD1
v_call: TRBV30
clone_size: -
j_call: TRBJ2-5
cdr3_aa: CAWDRGETQYF
cdr3_nt: TGTGCCTGGGACAGGGGTGAGACCCAGTACTTC

d_call: -
v_call: TRBV21-1
clone_size: -
j_call: TRBJ2-3
cdr3_aa: CASGVQTSGRATAQYF
cdr3_nt: TGTGCCAGCGGAGTACAGACTAGCGGGAGGGCCACGGCGCAGTATTTT

d_call: -
v_call: TRBV10-3
clone_size: -
j_call: TRBJ2-1
cdr3_aa: CAISEERGGYNEQFF
cdr3_nt: TGTGCCATCAGTGAGGAAAGGGGGGGGTACAATGAGCAGTTCTTC

d_call: TRBD1
v_call: TRBV9
clone_size: -
j_call: TRBJ1-2
cdr3_aa: CASSAGTGGLGGNYGYTF
cdr3_nt: TGTGCCAGCAGCGCCGGGACAGGGGGCCTCGGGGGTAACTATGGCTACACCTTC

d_call: TRBD1
v_call: TRBV15
clone_size: -
j_call: TRBJ2-5
cdr3_aa: CATSSGTGGTQYF
cdr3_nt: TGTGCCACCAGCAGCGGGACAGGGGGGACCCAGTACTTC

d_call: -
v_call: TRBV9
clone_size: -
j_call: TRBJ2-5
cdr3_aa: CASSVSRELETQYF
cdr3_nt: TGTGCCAGCAGCGTCTCCCGGGAGCTTGAGACCCAGTACTTC

d_call: TRBD1
v_call: TRBV7-9
clone_size: -
j_call: TRBJ1-4
cdr3_aa: CASSSTAGTGNEKLFF
cdr3_nt: TGTGCCAGCAGCTCAACAGCCGGGACAGGGAATGAAAAACTGTTTTTT

d_call: TRBD2
v_call: TRBV5-1
clone_size: -
j_call: TRBJ2-2
cdr3_aa: CASSLAGGHGELFF
cdr3_nt: TGCGCCAGCAGCTTGGCGGGAGGTCACGGGGAGCTGTTTTTT

d_call: -
v_call: TRBV12-3/TRBV12-4
clone_size: few
j_call: TRBJ2-7
cdr3_aa: CASSLDNSYEQYF
cdr3_nt: TGTGCCAGCAGTTTGGACAATTCCTACGAGCAGTACTTC

d_call: -
v_call: TRBV25-1
clone_size: -
j_call: TRBJ2-1
cdr3_aa: CASSESGTPYNEQFF
cdr3_nt: TGTGCCAGCAGTGAATCGGGGACACCATACAATGAGCAGTTCTTC

d_call: -
v_call: TRBV5-6
clone_size: -
j_call: TRBJ2-1
cdr3_aa: CASSPGWRSNEQFF
cdr3_nt: TGTGCCAGCAGCCCGGGATGGAGATCCAATGAGCAGTTCTTC

d_call: -
v_call: TRBV4-1
clone_size: -
j_call: TRBJ1-3
cdr3_aa: CASSQDRALWRGSGNTIYF
cdr3_nt: TGCGCCAGCAGCCAAGATAGGGCCCTTTGGCGGGGCTCTGGAAACACCATATATTTT

d_call: -
v_call: TRBV6-5
clone_size: -
j_call: TRBJ2-7
cdr3_aa: CASSYSYSSYEQYF
cdr3_nt: TGTGCCAGCAGTTACTCGTACAGTTCCTACGAGCAGTACTTC

d_call: -
v_call: TRBV27
clone_size: -
j_call: TRBJ1-1
cdr3_aa: CASSLGQGGMNTEAFF
cdr3_nt: TGTGCCAGCAGTTTAGGCCAGGGTGGGATGAACACTGAAGCTTTCTTT

d_call: -
v_call: TRBV5-1
clone_size: -
j_call: TRBJ1-2
cdr3_aa: CASSLDSSYGYTF
cdr3_nt: TGCGCCAGCAGCTTGGATTCCAGCTATGGCTACACCTTC

d_call: -
v_call: TRBV7-5
clone_size: -
j_call: TRBJ2-1
cdr3_aa: CARSLVGGQFF
cdr3_nt: TGTGCCAGAAGCTTAGTCGGAGGGCAGTTCTTC

d_call: TRBD1
v_call: TRBV10-1
clone_size: -
j_call: TRBJ1-1
cdr3_aa: CASIPTGGRNTEAFF
cdr3_nt: TGCGCCAGCATCCCTACAGGGGGCCGGAACACTGAAGCTTTCTTT

d_call: -
v_call: TRBV18
clone_size: -
j_call: TRBJ2-1
cdr3_aa: CASSPGSSREQFF
cdr3_nt: TGTGCCAGCTCACCAGGTTCGAGCCGTGAGCAGTTCTTC

d_call: -
v_call: TRBV7-6
clone_size: -
j_call: TRBJ2-3
cdr3_aa: CASSPSLSTDTQYF
cdr3_nt: TGTGCCAGCAGCCCCTCCCTTAGCACAGATACGCAGTATTTT

d_call: -
v_call: TRBV7-2
clone_size: -
j_call: TRBJ1-1
cdr3_aa: CASSRDEGNTEAFF
cdr3_nt: TGTGCCAGCAGCCGCGATGAGGGCAACACTGAAGCTTTCTTT

d_call: TRBD1
v_call: TRBV2
clone_size: -
j_call: TRBJ2-1
cdr3_aa: CASNYGTGVDEQFF
cdr3_nt: TGTGCCAGCAACTACGGGACAGGGGTCGATGAGCAGTTCTTC